Below are 28 T cell receptor beta chains sequenced from a single sample in a study of shared clonotypes between healthy human individuals. Clones were sequenced by immunoSEQ multiplex PCR, and TCRdb holds only the in-frame ones, with some missing. The sample carries 2 million to 2.5 million clones, around 93% recorded once. CD45RO-negative, CCR7-positively selected cells formed the naive CD8 fraction, excluding terminally differentiated effector memory CD45RA+ cells. The sample taken for sequencing was naive CD8+ T cells from PBMCs. The source is a man aged 18 to 29 in good health. Some clones in this sample may be carry-over from other donors' samples.

CDR3 coding DNA: TGTGCCAGCAGCTTATCCGCCAGATCGACCGGGGAGCTGTTTTTT. It codes for CASSLSARSTGELFF. The chain recombines TRBV11-2 with TRBJ2-2; D is uncertain. CDR3 length equals 15 residues. CDR1 is SGHAT, CDR2 FQNNGV, per germline. V lost 2 bases, J lost 5 bases, and 12 bases lay in between.

The chain uses TRBV19 and TRBJ2-7; 7 bases are a match to TRBD2. Germline V lookup: CDR1 LNHDA, CDR2 SQIVND (reference sequence). The V gene end was trimmed by 5 bases and the J gene end by 3 bases; junction bases not matched to a gene: 7. The CDR3 is 14 amino acids. The CDR3 loop is CASSFGLADYEQYF. The CDR3 DNA sequence: TGTGCCAGTAGTTTCGGGCTAGCGGACTACGAGCAGTACTTC.

The chain uses TRBV30 and TRBJ2-4; unclear D gene. Trimming cost V 2 bases and J 11 bases, with 16 bases left between them. The CDR3 has 13 residues. Germline V gene data show CDR1 as GTSNPN and CDR2 as SVGIG (reference sequence). The CDR3 loop reads CAWSKENMAFQYF. CDR3 coding DNA: TGTGCCTGGAGTAAGGAGAACATGGCGTTTCAGTACTTC. Full variable domain (remainder filled in from reference TRBV30 and TRBJ2-4): SQTIHQWPATLVQPVGSPLSLECTVEGTSNPNLYWYRQAAGRGLQLLFYSVGIGQISSEVPQNLSASRPQDRQFILSSKKLLLSDSGFYLCAWSKENMAFQYFGAGTRLSVL.

V usage is TRBV14 and J usage is TRBJ2-1, with 7 bases fitting TRBD2. CDR3 length: 15 amino acids. The V segment lost 1 base and the J segment 10 bases; nucleotides outside the gene matches: 10. The germline gives CDR1 SGHDN, CDR2 FVKESK. The CDR3 protein is CASSQVGGLVYEQFF. CDR3 DNA sequence: TGTGCCAGCAGCCAAGTGGGAGGACTAGTTTACGAGCAGTTCTTC.

A single count supports this clone. The rearrangement links TRBV11-1 to TRBJ2-4, with D possibly being TRBD1 (6 bases). The CDR3 has 15 residues. V lost 4 bases and J 3 bases, leaving 13 bases between the germline ends. CDR1 is SGHAT and CDR2 is FQDESV in the germline V gene (reference sequence). The CDR3 loop is CASSSVRDIKNIQYF. The CDR3 DNA reads as TGTGCCAGCAGCTCCGTCCGGGACATCAAAAACATTCAGTACTTC.

To note about this clone: This specimen includes other DNA sequences encoding the same CDR3. The chain employs TRBV9 and TRBJ2-7; D may correspond to TRBD1 or TRBD2 (6 bases each). CDR1 and CDR2 (germline): SGDLS, YYNGEE. This CDR3 contains 15 residues. V lost 0 bases to trimming and J lost 0 bases, with 10 bases between them. The CDR3 is CASSVGGADSYEQYF. The CDR3 coding sequence is TGTGCCAGCAGCGTAGGGGGGGCCGACTCCTACGAGCAGTACTTC.

This clone was counted a single time. This chain links TRBV10-3 with TRBJ1-1; possibly TRBD1 for D (5 bases). V was trimmed by 3 bases and J by 0 bases, leaving 14 bases between them. The germline V gene has CDR1 ENHRY and CDR2 SYGVKD. The CDR3 loop spans 16 amino acids. CDR3 sequence: CAISEQVGDLNTEAFF. CDR3 nucleotide sequence: TGTGCCATCAGTGAACAGGTGGGGGATTTGAACACTGAAGCTTTCTTT.

A note on this clone: Other nucleotide sequences in the sample specify the same CDR3. This chain uses TRBV9 with TRBJ2-7; D tentatively reads TRBD1 or TRBD2 (5 bases each). The germline V and J ends were trimmed by 2 bases and 0 bases, with 9 bases remaining between them. The germline V gene encodes CDR1 SGDLS and CDR2 YYNGEE. This CDR3 contains 14 residues. The CDR3 sequence is CASSVEGFSYEQYF. The CDR3 DNA follows: TGTGCCAGCAGCGTTGAGGGGTTCTCCTACGAGCAGTACTTC.

The chain has TRBV19 and TRBJ1-2; D call uncertain. The CDR3 has 16 amino acids. Germline V gives CDR1 LNHDA, CDR2 SQIVND (reference sequence). The V end lost 7 bases, the J end lost 0 bases, and 18 bases lay between the germline ends. The chain's CDR3 is CASTNRSEGTNYGYTF. The CDR3 nucleotides read TGTGCCAGTACAAATCGGTCGGAAGGTACTAACTATGGCTACACCTTC.

J is TRBJ1-1 and V is TRBV7-6; TRBD1 agrees at 8 bases. The length of the CDR3 is 15 residues. With 5 bases clipped from V and 3 bases from J, the junction kept 8 bases outside the gene matches. Germline CDR1 is SGHVS and CDR2 is FNYEAQ. CDR3 sequence (DNA): TGTGCCAGCAGCGCGAGACAGGGGACCTACACTGAAGCTTTCTTT. The encoded protein is CASSARQGTYTEAFF.

CDR3 DNA sequence: TGTGCCAGCAGTTATAATAACGGAATGAACACTGAAGCTTTCTTT. This codes for CASSYNNGMNTEAFF. This chain joins TRBV6-5 and TRBJ1-1; D unresolved. The ends were cut back, 3 bases at V and 0 bases at J, with 11 bases in the middle. Germline loops: CDR1 MNHEY, CDR2 SVGAGI. This CDR3 has 15 residues.

The rearrangement uses TRBV5-8 and TRBJ2-7; D is uncertain. From germline, CDR1 is SGHTS and CDR2 YDEGEE. V was cut by 4 bases and J by 1 base, with 15 bases left in between. CDR3 length: 15 residues. In DNA form, the CDR3 reads TGTGCCAGCAGCCCAGTAGGGCGCAGGTCCTACGAGCAGTACTTC. Translated, it gives CASSPVGRRSYEQYF.

The rearrangement uses TRBV7-8 and TRBJ1-1; D remains unclear. V was clipped by 5 bases and J by 0 bases, with 7 bases between them. Germline V gene lookup returns CDR1 SGHVS and CDR2 FQNEAQ. The length of the CDR3 is 13 residues. The CDR3 nucleotides are TGTGCCAGCAGCGGGGATTTGAACACTGAAGCTTTCTTT. This translates into CASSGDLNTEAFF.

Here the CDR3 DNA reads TGTGCCTGGAGCCAGGGGTACTCCTACGAGCAGTACTTC. Translated, it gives CAWSQGYSYEQYF. The chain recombines TRBV30 with TRBJ2-7, with D tentatively TRBD1 (6 bases). The length of the CDR3 is 13 residues. The V and J ends lost 3 bases and 0 bases respectively, with 9 bases between them. CDR1 is GTSNPN, CDR2 SVGIG, per germline (reference sequence).

This chain links TRBV7-9 with TRBJ2-7; D remains unclear. Trimming stripped 5 bases from V and 4 bases from J, with 18 bases between. This CDR3 region has 15 residues. Germline V gives CDR1 SEHNR, CDR2 FQNEAQ (reference sequence). The CDR3 loop is CASSKDGGIQYEQYF. CDR3 DNA sequence: TGTGCCAGCAGCAAGGATGGCGGAATCCAGTACGAGCAGTACTTC.

This chain joins TRBV29-1 and TRBJ2-3, with a possible D match to TRBD2 (6 bases). This CDR3 has 13 amino acids. Per the germline V gene, CDR1 is SQVTM and CDR2 is ANQGSEA. Trimming removed 7 bases from V and 4 bases from J, with 15 bases in between. The CDR3 spells CSGGGRPPDTQYF. The DNA of the CDR3 is TGCAGCGGTGGGGGGAGGCCGCCAGATACGCAGTATTTT.

This chain connects TRBV7-9 to TRBJ2-7, with D possibly matching TRBD2 (5 bases). The CDR3 spans 14 residues. Germline CDR1 reads SEHNR; CDR2 reads FQNEAQ (reference sequence). Trimming stripped 5 bases from V and 3 bases from J, with 14 bases between. This CDR3 is CASSPRGLIYEQYF. The CDR3 DNA reads as TGTGCCAGCAGCCCCCGGGGATTGATCTACGAGCAGTACTTC.

The chain links TRBV7-2 to TRBJ1-1; D is undetermined. Trimming pared 5 bases from V and 3 bases from J, leaving 19 bases between. The germline V gene has CDR1 SGHTA and CDR2 FQGNSA. CDR3 length: 16 residues. The DNA of the CDR3 is TGTGCCAGCAGCCATTCGACGACTGAGGCGGACACTGAAGCTTTCTTT. Its translation is CASSHSTTEADTEAFF.

The J gene is TRBJ2-1, the V gene TRBV27, with TRBD2 identical over 11 bases. Germline V gene data show CDR1 as MNHEY and CDR2 as SMNVEV (reference sequence). This CDR3 has 16 residues. J gave up 3 bases and V 4 bases, and 5 bases lay outside the gene matches. The CDR3 nucleotides are TGTGCCAGCAGTTCTAGCGGGAGGTCCCTCTACAATGAGCAGTTCTTC. Translating gives CASSSSGRSLYNEQFF.

The J gene is TRBJ2-7, the V gene TRBV19, with TRBD2 identical over 14 bases. J gave up 5 bases and V 5 bases, and 5 bases lay outside the gene matches. This CDR3 is built from 15 residues. Looked up from germline, CDR1 is LNHDA and CDR2 is SQIVND (reference sequence). CDR3 in DNA: TGTGCCAGTAGTGTGGGACTAGCGGGAGTTAACGAGCAGTACTTC. This codes for CASSVGLAGVNEQYF.

The rearrangement joins TRBV5-5 to TRBJ1-1; D possibly corresponds to TRBD1 (5 bases). Germline CDR1 is SGHKS and CDR2 is YYEKEE (reference sequence). The V end was cut by 0 bases, the J end by 5 bases, with 8 bases between. The CDR3 covers 13 residues. CDR3 nucleotide sequence: TGTGCCAGCAGCTTGGACCAGGGAACTGAAGCTTTCTTT. It is translated as CASSLDQGTEAFF. Looking up the rest from reference TRBV5-5 and TRBJ1-1 gives the full variable domain: DAGVTQSPTHLIKTRGQQVTLRCSPISGHKSVSWYQQVLGQGPQFIFQYYEKEERGRGNFPDRFSARQFPNYSSELNVNALLLGDSALYLCASSLDQGTEAFFGQGTRLTVV.

The rearrangement links TRBV6-1 to TRBJ2-1, with 8 bases matching TRBD2. Germline CDR1 and CDR2: MNHNS and SASEGT. V lost 8 bases and J lost 8; bases outside the gene matches: 11. The CDR3 is 14 residues long. The CDR3 spells CASPGLGEGDEQFF. The DNA for the CDR3 is TGTGCCAGCCCGGGACTAGGGGAGGGGGATGAGCAGTTCTTC.

V is TRBV9 and J is TRBJ2-2; D is perhaps TRBD2 (6 bases). Germline-derived CDR1 and CDR2 are SGDLS and YYNGEE. This CDR3 spans 18 amino acids. V lost 3 bases to trimming and J lost 4 bases, with 22 bases between them. The CDR3 here is CASSGNLQGLYLTGELFF. For the CDR3, the DNA is TGTGCCAGCAGCGGGAACCTTCAGGGACTTTATCTCACCGGGGAGCTGTTTTTT.

As regards this clone: This same CDR3 is encoded by further DNA sequences in the sample. This sequence joins TRBV4-1 and TRBJ2-1; no clear D gene. CDR3 length: 13 residues. The V gene's germline CDR1 is MGHRA and CDR2 YSYEKL. V lost 4 bases and J 3 bases, leaving 7 bases between the germline ends. The DNA for the CDR3 is TGCGCCAGCAGCCCCCGAAACTACAATGAGCAGTTCTTC. Its protein is CASSPRNYNEQFF.

V is TRBV15 and J is TRBJ2-3; D may be TRBD1 or TRBD2 (5 bases each). Germline V gene sequence: CDR1 LNHNV, CDR2 YYDKDF (reference sequence). This CDR3 comprises 16 residues. Trimming stripped 5 bases from V and 3 bases from J, with 18 bases between. CDR3 nucleotides: TGTGCCACCAGCGCAGGCCAGGGAGCGAATACAGATACGCAGTATTTT. It yields the protein CATSAGQGANTDTQYF.

The chain has TRBV27 and TRBJ2-1; a weak D match, TRBD2 (7 bases). Germline CDR1 reads MNHEY; CDR2 reads SMNVEV (reference sequence). The CDR3 spans 16 residues. V lost 5 bases and J lost 7, with 21 bases in between. This chain's CDR3 is CASSAQGLPRGNEQFF. The DNA of the CDR3 is TGTGCCAGCAGTGCACAGGGACTACCGCGCGGGAATGAGCAGTTCTTC.

The chain is built from TRBV7-9 and TRBJ2-7; 8 bases are shared with TRBD1. This CDR3 has 14 amino acids. J gave up 6 bases and V 7 bases, and 11 bases lay outside the gene matches. CDR1 is SEHNR, CDR2 FQNEAQ, per germline (reference sequence). The CDR3 loop reads CASTTGTGWAEQYF. In nucleotides, the CDR3 is TGTGCCAGCACCACCGGGACAGGTTGGGCCGAGCAGTACTTC.

This rearrangement joins TRBV5-5 to TRBJ2-7, with D perhaps TRBD1 (6 bases). CDR3 length: 12 amino acids. Germline values: CDR1 SGHKS, CDR2 YYEKEE (reference sequence). V gave up 7 bases and J gave up 7 bases, with 15 bases separating them. The CDR3 DNA sequence: TGTGCCAGCCAGGACAGTCCCTCAGAGCAGTACTTC. Amino acid sequence: CASQDSPSEQYF.